The clone carrying this TCR beta chain came up a few times. Its specificity is not known. MiXCR, run by TCRdb on the reads, gives a single entry per CDR3 protein. This sample has approximately 300,000 distinct CDR3 sequences, with about 28% found just once. The record originates from a study of T cell repertoires in cytomegalovirus infection. Background on the study: Recently identified HLA-C-restricted CMV epitopes were used, and well-studied HLA-B-restricted CMV epitopes were used as well. Indications of both CMV infection and matching HLA type were provided by public TCR beta signatures.

Study-wide results and limits: It was HLA-C-restricted CMV-specific TCR beta clonotypes that dominated the response ex vivo.

V was clipped by 6 bases and J by 8 bases; unmatched bases: 11. The germline V gene encodes CDR1 MNHNS and CDR2 SASEGT. The CDR3 spans 15 residues. This TCR came from a human donor in good health (CMV status not recorded). Some clones in this sample may be carry-over from other donors' samples. V is TRBV6-1 and J is TRBJ1-2, with 11 bases fitting TRBD1. The sequences come from cultured PBMCs, collected from culture after CMV antigen stimulation. CDR3 protein: CASRLGTGGLGGYTF. The CDR3 nucleotides are TGTGCCAGCAGACTCGGGACAGGGGGTTTGGGAGGCTACACCTTC.